This T cell receptor beta chain was retrieved from a study of early T cells in non-severe SARS-CoV-2 infection. Looking at the study overall: The input, bulk RNA from unsorted whole blood, was sequenced, and chains were unpaired. Findings and limits, study-wide: The VDJdb matching leaned toward anti-spike CD8 responses and overlooked private and CD4 specificities.

Trimming stripped 4 bases from V and 7 bases from J, with 14 bases between. The CDR3 sequence is 14 residues long. Per germline, CDR1 DFQATT and CDR2 SNEGSKA (reference sequence). Molecules of cDNA were individually given unique molecular identifiers that were attached to them. TCRdb independently ran MiXCR on the 5' RACE reads; one entry per CDR3 protein. This table holds 65,000 to 85,000 distinct CDR3 sequences, roughly an eighth found once. This clonotype occurred many times. Its antigen is not known. This receptor was identified in an adult who was a healthcare worker with PCR-confirmed SARS-CoV-2 infection or an uninfected control (not recorded which). The rearrangement links TRBV20-1 to TRBJ1-6; D is possibly TRBD1 (6 bases). The sample comprised whole blood. CDR3 residues: CSATQGQTNSPLHF. The CDR3 nucleotides are TGCAGTGCTACCCAGGGGCAAACGAATTCACCCCTCCACTTT.